One and the same sample provided the 26 T cell receptor beta chains below, sequenced in a study of neoadjuvant nivolumab and ipilimumab in lung cancer. Clones were sequenced by immunoSEQ multiplex PCR, and TCRdb holds only the in-frame ones, with some missing. Here the sample spans 30,000 or so clones, under 85% being singletons. The source was tumor tissue, collected after neoadjuvant nivolumab, alone or with ipilimumab, at or shortly before surgery. These receptors were obtained from an adult with non-small cell lung cancer.

V and J are TRBV5-1 and TRBJ1-1; the D is unclear. Germline V CDR1 and CDR2: SGHRS, YFSETQ. Trimming removed 5 bases from V and 2 bases from J, with 16 bases in between. The length of the CDR3 is 15 residues. CDR3 region: CASRPGFRENTEAFF. Here the CDR3 DNA reads TGCGCCAGCAGGCCGGGGTTCAGAGAAAACACTGAAGCTTTCTTT.

This chain links TRBV7-9 with TRBJ2-5; TRBD2 might be the D (5 bases). The CDR3 has 13 residues. Germline V gene lookup returns CDR1 SEHNR and CDR2 FQNEAQ (reference sequence). V was pared by 6 bases and J by 2 bases, with 10 bases between. CDR3 loop: CASRPSGQETQYF. Here the CDR3 DNA reads TGTGCCAGCAGACCCTCGGGGCAAGAGACCCAGTACTTC.

The chain recombines TRBV30 with TRBJ2-5; D may be TRBD1 (6 bases). Looked up from germline, CDR1 is GTSNPN and CDR2 is SVGIG (reference sequence). The CDR3 covers 16 residues. V was pared by 2 bases and J by 4 bases, with 20 bases between. CDR3 region: CAWSPLGQTTGETQYF. The CDR3 nucleotides are TGTGCCTGGAGTCCACTCGGACAGACGACCGGAGAGACCCAGTACTTC.

The genes are TRBV30 and TRBJ1-3; possible D gene TRBD1, 5 bases. The CDR3 has 17 amino acids. Trimming removed 0 bases at V and 1 base at J, with 16 bases between. The germline V gene encodes CDR1 GTSNPN and CDR2 SVGIG (reference sequence). The CDR3 loop is CAWSVGFGQPSGNTIYF. The CDR3 DNA sequence: TGTGCCTGGAGTGTAGGCTTCGGACAACCTTCTGGAAACACCATATATTTT.

V usage is TRBV11-2 and J usage is TRBJ2-3, with 12 bases that match TRBD2. CDR3 length equals 16 residues. The junction had 11 bases not matched to a gene; V was cut back by 6 bases and J by 7 bases. Germline assignment: CDR1 SGHAT and CDR2 FQNNGV. The DNA of the CDR3 is TGTGCCAGCAGAATAGGCCAGCTAGCGGGGGGGAATACGCAGTATTTT. Its translation: CASRIGQLAGGNTQYF. The full variable domain, its missing parts supplied by reference TRBV11-2 and TRBJ2-3, is EAGVAQSPRYKIIEKRQSVAFWCNPISGHATLYWYQQILGQGPKLLIQFQNNGVVDDSQLPKDRFSAERLKGVDSTLKIQPAKLEDSAVYLCASRIGQLAGGNTQYFGPGTRLTVL.

V usage is TRBV29-1 and J usage is TRBJ2-3; perhaps TRBD2 as D (6 bases). Per germline, CDR1 SQVTM and CDR2 ANQGSEA. The CDR3 consists of 15 residues. Trimming cost V 5 bases and J 4 bases, with 19 bases left between them. CDR3 region: CSVKTSMTGADTQYF. In DNA form, the CDR3 reads TGCAGCGTTAAGACTAGTATGACGGGTGCAGATACGCAGTATTTT.

V usage is TRBV15 and J usage is TRBJ2-1; D gene unclear. The CDR3 length is 12 residues. The germline gives CDR1 LNHNV, CDR2 YYDKDF (reference sequence). V was trimmed by 0 bases and J by 8 bases, leaving 5 bases between them. The CDR3 sequence: CATSRDGDEQFF. The CDR3 nucleotides read TGTGCCACCAGCAGAGATGGGGATGAGCAGTTCTTC.

In this sample, this clone turned up once. This chain connects TRBV4-2 to TRBJ2-1; TRBD2 matches 14 bases. Unmatched junction bases numbered 7, after V lost 2 bases and J lost 4 bases. Germline loops: CDR1 LGHNA, CDR2 YNFKEQ. This CDR3 is built from 18 residues. CDR3 amino acids: CASSQTTSGGAVYNEQFF. CDR3 coding DNA: TGTGCCAGCAGCCAAACGACTAGCGGGGGGGCGGTTTACAATGAGCAGTTCTTC.

The sample holds one count of this clone. The V gene is TRBV7-9, the J gene TRBJ2-4; tentatively, D is TRBD2 (6 bases). The germline V gene encodes CDR1 SEHNR and CDR2 FQNEAQ (reference sequence). CDR3 length: 14 amino acids. Deletions cut 2 bases from V and 3 bases from J, with 8 bases between. DNA for the CDR3: TGTGCCAGCAGCTTAATGGGAGGCAAAAACATTCAGTACTTC. Amino acids: CASSLMGGKNIQYF.

This chain links TRBV30 with TRBJ2-5, with no clear D. V lost 2 bases, J lost 1 base, and 8 bases lay in between. Germline values: CDR1 GTSNPN, CDR2 SVGIG (reference sequence). The CDR3 extends over 13 amino acids. The CDR3 DNA reads TGTGCCTGGAGTTTCGGTCTCCAAGAGACCCAGTACTTC. Translated: CAWSFGLQETQYF.

The V and J genes are TRBV18 and TRBJ1-5; D is perhaps TRBD1 (5 bases). Germline values: CDR1 KGHSH, CDR2 LQKENI. Trimming took 2 bases from V and 5 from J, leaving 19 bases between them. The CDR3 length is 17 residues. This chain's CDR3 is CASSPGGSRYLYQPQHF. The CDR3 DNA reads as TGTGCCAGCTCACCAGGGGGTAGCCGCTACTTATATCAGCCCCAGCATTTT.

The DNA for the CDR3 is TGTGCCAGCAACAGGGAAAATTACGAGCAGTACTTC. This gives the protein CASNRENYEQYF. The J gene is TRBJ2-7, the V gene TRBV10-3, with D tentatively TRBD1 (6 bases). Trimming removed 10 bases from V and 4 bases from J, with 14 bases in between. The CDR3 extends over 12 amino acids. Germline V CDR1 and CDR2: ENHRY, SYGVKD.

This chain links TRBV14 with TRBJ2-7; D unresolved. Germline V CDR1 and CDR2: SGHDN, FVKESK. This CDR3 is built from 12 residues. V lost 2 bases and J 3 bases, leaving 5 bases between the germline ends. In DNA, the CDR3 is TGTGCCAGCAGCCAACAGTTCTACGAGCAGTACTTC. Translating it yields CASSQQFYEQYF.

This chain connects TRBV5-6 to TRBJ1-1, with 8 bases lining up with TRBD1. CDR3 size: 18 residues. The germline CDR1 and CDR2 sequences are SGHDT and YYEEEE. Germline trimming cut 3 bases from V and 1 base from J; bases unmatched to any gene: 14. The CDR3 sequence is CASSWGQVGYFGNTEAFF. CDR3 nucleotide sequence: TGTGCCAGCAGCTGGGGACAGGTGGGGTATTTCGGGAACACTGAAGCTTTCTTT.

V is TRBV27 and J is TRBJ2-2; TRBD1 matches at 7 bases. This CDR3 contains 16 residues. Per germline, CDR1 MNHEY and CDR2 SMNVEV (reference sequence). V gave up 5 bases and J gave up 2 bases; unmatched junction bases: 8. CDR3 protein: CASSPRDSSNTGELFF. The DNA for the CDR3 is TGTGCCAGCAGTCCCCGGGACAGCTCTAACACCGGGGAGCTGTTTTTT.

The chain joins TRBV7-3 to TRBJ2-1; TRBD2 matches at 9 bases. Germline-derived CDR1 and CDR2 are SGHTA and FQGTGA. This CDR3 comprises 15 residues. The trim removed 5 bases at V and 6 bases at J, leaving 8 bases unmatched. In nucleotides, the CDR3 is TGTGCCAGCAGCCTTAGCGGGAGAGTGGGCAATGAGCAGTTCTTC. It is translated as CASSLSGRVGNEQFF.

CDR3 sequence reads: CASSLVPTGDDGYTF. The CDR3 DNA reads TGCGCCAGCAGCTTGGTTCCCACAGGGGACGATGGCTACACCTTC. This chain uses TRBV5-1 with TRBJ1-2; 7 positions agree with TRBD1. In germline, CDR1 is SGHRS, CDR2 YFSETQ. The CDR3 is 15 residues long. Trimming at V came to 0 bases and at J to 6 bases, leaving 8 bases not matched to a gene.

The CDR3 DNA sequence: TGCGCCAGCAGCTTGGATTTGCACACCTCTGAAGCTTTCTTT. The encoded protein is CASSLDLHTSEAFF. The chain employs TRBV5-1 and TRBJ1-1; D is unresolved. The CDR3 extends over 14 amino acids. V dropped 0 bases and J dropped 6 bases, with 12 bases sitting between them. CDR1 and CDR2 from the germline V gene are SGHRS and YFSETQ.

The chain combines TRBV18 with TRBJ2-3, with TRBD1 matching over 7 bases. This CDR3 has 13 amino acids. The V and J ends lost 6 bases and 2 bases, in that order; junction bases with no gene match: 2. In germline, CDR1 is KGHSH, CDR2 LQKENI. The CDR3 DNA follows: TGTGCCAGCTCCGGGACAGACACAGATACGCAGTATTTT. Translated: CASSGTDTDTQYF.

The J gene is TRBJ1-2, the V gene TRBV2; D not resolved. Per the germline V gene, CDR1 is SNHLY and CDR2 is FYNNEI. Trimming removed 8 bases at V and 5 bases at J, with 9 bases between. The length of the CDR3 is 11 residues. This chain's CDR3 is CASATDYGYTF. The CDR3 DNA is TGTGCCAGCGCCACAGATTATGGCTACACCTTC.

V and J are TRBV5-5 and TRBJ2-5; D uncertain. Germline V gene lookup returns CDR1 SGHKS and CDR2 YYEKEE (reference sequence). V lost 5 bases, J lost 3 bases, and 2 bases lay in between. CDR3 length equals 10 residues. CDR3 nucleotide sequence: TGTGCCAGCAGAAAAGAGACCCAGTACTTC. It is translated as CASRKETQYF.

The J gene is TRBJ2-3, the V gene TRBV30; 9 bases line up with TRBD2. The J segment lost 4 bases and the V segment lost 1 base, leaving 9 bases of the junction unmatched. The CDR3 sequence is 16 residues long. Germline CDR1 GTSNPN, CDR2 SVGIG (reference sequence). The CDR3 nucleotides are TGTGCCTGGAGTGGGTATAGCGGGAGTGGGTCAGATACGCAGTATTTT. Translating it yields CAWSGYSGSGSDTQYF.

This chain joins TRBV29-1 and TRBJ2-7; a weak D match, TRBD1 (7 bases). The V and J ends lost 6 bases and 2 bases respectively, with 20 bases between them. Germline V gene data show CDR1 as SQVTM and CDR2 as ANQGSEA. The CDR3 length is 15 residues. The CDR3 nucleotides are TGCAGCGTCTCACCCGCGGTCAGGGGGGCCTACGAGCAGTACTTC. This sequence encodes CSVSPAVRGAYEQYF.

V usage is TRBV7-2 and J usage is TRBJ2-7; D is unresolved. The ends were cut back, 2 bases at V and 2 bases at J, with 10 bases in the middle. The CDR3 extends over 14 amino acids. Germline lookup yields CDR1 SGHTA and CDR2 FQGNSA. In DNA, the CDR3 is TGTGCCAGCAGCTTAAATGGCCGCGCCTACGAGCAGTACTTC. This sequence encodes CASSLNGRAYEQYF. Based on the CDR3 plus reference TRBV7-2 and TRBJ2-7, the full variable domain is GAGVSQSPSNKVTEKGKDVELRCDPISGHTALYWYRQSLGQGLEFLIYFQGNSAPDKSGLPSDRFSAERTGGSVSTLTIQRTQQEDSAVYLCASSLNGRAYEQYFGPGTRLTVT.

The chain carries TRBV11-1 and TRBJ2-3; tentatively, D is TRBD2 (6 bases). Germline lookup yields CDR1 SGHAT and CDR2 FQDESV (reference sequence). Trimming left V 0 bases short and J 6 bases short, with 16 bases between. The CDR3 sequence is 16 residues long. The CDR3 sequence is CASSLAPGRGWDTQYF. In DNA, the CDR3 is TGTGCCAGCAGCTTAGCCCCCGGCCGGGGGTGGGATACGCAGTATTTT.

Judged by abundance, this clone is medium-sized. V gene TRBV5-5 combines with J gene TRBJ2-5; D remains ambiguous. CDR1 SGHKS and CDR2 YYEKEE come from the germline V gene (reference sequence). Deletions cut 2 bases from V and 5 bases from J, with 10 bases between. The CDR3 is 13 amino acids. In DNA form, the CDR3 reads TGTGCCAGCAGCTTTTTAGGCTCGGAGACCCAGTACTTC. Amino acid sequence: CASSFLGSETQYF.